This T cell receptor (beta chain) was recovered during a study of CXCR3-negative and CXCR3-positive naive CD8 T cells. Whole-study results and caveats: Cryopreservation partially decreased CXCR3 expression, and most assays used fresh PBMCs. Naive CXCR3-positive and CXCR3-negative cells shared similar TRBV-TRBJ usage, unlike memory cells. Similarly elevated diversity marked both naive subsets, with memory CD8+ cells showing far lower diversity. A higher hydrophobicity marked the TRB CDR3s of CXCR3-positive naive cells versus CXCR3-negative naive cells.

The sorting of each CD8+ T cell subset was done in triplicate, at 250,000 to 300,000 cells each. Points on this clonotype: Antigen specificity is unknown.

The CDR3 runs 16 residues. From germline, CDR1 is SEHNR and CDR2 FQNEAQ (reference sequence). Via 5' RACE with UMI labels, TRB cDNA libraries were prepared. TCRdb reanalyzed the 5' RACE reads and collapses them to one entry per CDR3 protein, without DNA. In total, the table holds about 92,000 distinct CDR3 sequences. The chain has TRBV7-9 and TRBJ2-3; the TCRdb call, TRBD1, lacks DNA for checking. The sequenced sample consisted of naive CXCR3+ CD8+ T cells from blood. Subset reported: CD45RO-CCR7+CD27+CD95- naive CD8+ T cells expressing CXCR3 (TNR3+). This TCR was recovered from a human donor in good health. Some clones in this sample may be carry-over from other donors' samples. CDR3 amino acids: CASSPQAGASTDTQYF.